This TCR beta chain was found in a study of OX40 agonist ivuxolimab in advanced cancers. Assay used: immunoSEQ multiplex PCR; TCRdb lists only in-frame clones, some missing. The table records tens of thousands of clones, roughly 82% of them present only once. The J segment lost 4 bases and the V segment lost 0 bases, leaving 5 bases of the junction unmatched. CDR3 length equals 15 residues. Germline-derived CDR1 and CDR2 are SGHRS and YFSETQ. Source: CD4+ or CD8+ T cells sorted from blood, taken in a trial of the OX40 agonist ivuxolimab. The receptor was derived from an adult with an advanced solid tumor such as melanoma, head and neck, liver or kidney cancer. This chain links TRBV5-1 with TRBJ1-2, with 8 positions matching TRBD1. In DNA form, the CDR3 reads TGCGCCAGCAGCTTGGGACAGGGGTTGTTCTATGGCTACACCTTC. Encoded protein: CASSLGQGLFYGYTF.